This T cell receptor (beta chain) was captured by sequencing in a study of shared T cell receptors in the human thymus. Losses at the gene ends were 4 bases for V and 4 bases for J; bases not matched to a gene: 16. The length of the CDR3 is 17 residues. Germline CDR1 and CDR2: SQVTM and ANQGSEA. TCRdb keeps only in-frame clones here, not all; method: immunoSEQ multiplex PCR. The table shows roughly 500,000 clones, with around 82% occurring only once. This sample was shared with a second study, whose subject was human thymus T cells. As that report states: The donors were infants in Finland with congenital heart defects, otherwise immunologically healthy. Obtained as resections during corrective heart surgery, the thymus tissue was then studied. Thymic as well as blood repertoires seemed to favor certain V and J genes unevenly. Related studies found that unrelated individuals share highly overlapping thymic repertoires.

Sequenced input: thymocytes. The chain joins TRBV29-1 to TRBJ2-7, with 10 bases aligning to TRBD1. The TCR was taken from a boy younger than two with a congenital heart defect. This CDR3 reads CSVGKKGTGDLTYEQYF. The CDR3 coding sequence is TGCAGCGTTGGAAAGAAAGGGACAGGGGACCTTACTTACGAGCAGTACTTC.